A selection of T cell receptor beta chains follows, all from one sample in a study of blood T cell repertoires in COVID-19. Assay: immunoSEQ multiplex PCR; the TCRdb copy retains only in-frame clones and omits some. Of more than 200,000 clones detected, 84% appear once; the ten largest clones hold about 1.5%. Sequences were obtained from peripheral blood. The receptors here all came from a woman in her thirties or forties who had recovered from COVID-19. CDR3s include the opening cysteine and the closing phenylalanine or tryptophan. Each record gives: J gene, V gene, D gene, clone size, CDR3 protein, CDR3 DNA. The D gene is left open where the match is weak. A clone size is listed for some rows: how often the clone was seen (once, few, many), or a class if it is expanded.

TRBJ2-1 TRBV11-2 TRBD1 - CASSLGATGPAWQFF TGTGCCAGCAGCTTAGGGGCGACAGGGCCCGCTTGGCAGTTCTTC
TRBJ2-1 TRBV6-5 - - CASRESTYNEQFF TGTGCCAGCAGGGAGTCGACCTACAATGAGCAGTTCTTC
TRBJ2-1 TRBV27 TRBD1 - CASSLRGGAFIEQFF TGTGCCAGCAGTTTGAGAGGGGGCGCCTTCATTGAGCAGTTCTTC
TRBJ2-2 TRBV15 - - CATSSGDTGELFF TGTGCCACCTCTTCAGGGGACACCGGGGAGCTGTTTTTT
TRBJ2-3 TRBV5-1 TRBD2 once CASSLTGTSGGLPDTQYF TGCGCCAGCAGCTTAACCGGGACTAGCGGGGGGTTGCCAGATACGCAGTATTTT
TRBJ1-2 TRBV28 - - CASSLFTGTTFGYTF TGTGCCAGCAGTTTATTCACAGGAACCACCTTTGGCTACACCTTC
TRBJ1-6 TRBV2 TRBD1 once CASTLGTGNSPLHF TGTGCCAGCACCCTGGGGACAGGGAATTCACCCCTCCACTTT
TRBJ1-5 TRBV3-1/TRBV3-2 - few CASSQGGSNQPQHF TGTGCCAGCAGCCAAGGAGGTAGCAATCAGCCCCAGCATTTT
TRBJ1-2 TRBV6-2/TRBV6-3 TRBD1 few CASSFGQGYGYTF TGTGCCAGCAGTTTCGGACAGGGTTATGGCTACACCTTC
TRBJ1-4 TRBV7-9 - many CASSLAYGVEKLFF TGTGCCAGCAGCTTAGCATACGGGGTTGAAAAACTGTTTTTT
TRBJ2-7 TRBV27 TRBD1 - CASSYLGQGSYEQYF TGTGCCAGCAGTTATCTGGGACAGGGATCCTACGAGCAGTACTTC
TRBJ2-7 TRBV6-2/TRBV6-3 TRBD2 - CASSQTSGGTYEQYF TGTGCCAGCAGCCAGACTAGCGGGGGAACCTACGAGCAGTACTTC
TRBJ1-1 TRBV5-5 - once CASSWGTGGEAFF TGTGCCAGCAGCTGGGGGACCGGAGGGGAAGCTTTCTTT
TRBJ1-1 TRBV14 - few CASSQERRTEAFF TGTGCCAGCAGCCAAGAGCGGAGGACTGAAGCTTTCTTT
TRBJ1-3 TRBV10-3 - - CAISDQGHFSGNTIYF TGTGCCATCAGTGACCAAGGACATTTCTCTGGAAACACCATATATTTT
TRBJ2-2 TRBV19 - - CASSIRRNTGELFF TGTGCCAGTAGTATTCGGAGAAACACCGGGGAGCTGTTTTTT
TRBJ2-7 TRBV28 - - CASRSAGEPSYEQYF TGTGCCAGCAGGTCGGCAGGGGAACCTTCCTACGAGCAGTACTTC
TRBJ1-1 TRBV27 - - CASSLTAKSEAFF TGTGCCAGCAGTTTAACAGCTAAAAGTGAAGCTTTCTTT
TRBJ1-1 TRBV6-5 - - CASSYSSVQATEAFF TGTGCCAGCAGTTACTCGAGTGTGCAGGCCACTGAAGCTTTCTTT
TRBJ1-3 TRBV6-1 - - CASSEGGRPSGNTIYF TGTGCCAGCAGTGAAGGAGGAAGACCCTCTGGAAACACCATATATTTT
TRBJ2-1 TRBV7-3 TRBD1 - CASSLGTGLDNEQFF TGTGCCAGCAGCTTGGGGACAGGGTTGGATAATGAGCAGTTCTTC
TRBJ2-7 TRBV7-9 - - CASSGQDRRTYEQYF TGTGCCAGCTCGGGCCAAGACAGGCGGACCTACGAGCAGTACTTC
TRBJ1-2 TRBV7-9 TRBD1 - CASSQVAGGGGYTF TGTGCCAGCAGCCAGGTTGCAGGGGGCGGTGGCTACACCTTC
TRBJ1-4 TRBV28 - - CASKRGATNEKLFF TGTGCCAGCAAAAGGGGTGCAACTAATGAAAAACTGTTTTTT
TRBJ2-2 TRBV11-1 - - CASSLSDTGELFF TGTGCCAGCAGCTTATCCGACACCGGGGAGCTGTTTTTT
TRBJ2-3 TRBV2 TRBD1 - CASTMTGAADTQYF TGTGCCAGCACTATGACAGGGGCAGCAGATACGCAGTATTTT
TRBJ1-1 TRBV29-1 - - CSVDRGLTEAFF TGCAGCGTTGATAGGGGTCTCACTGAAGCTTTCTTT
TRBJ2-3 TRBV7-2 TRBD2 few CASRWTSGDSTDTQYF TGTGCCAGCAGGTGGACTAGCGGGGATAGCACAGATACGCAGTATTTT
TRBJ1-5 TRBV5-1 TRBD1 - CASSSTGDSNQPQHF TGCGCCAGCAGCTCTACAGGGGATAGCAATCAGCCCCAGCATTTT
TRBJ2-1 TRBV28 TRBD1 - CASSPDRDAYNEQFF TGTGCCAGCAGTCCCGACAGGGACGCCTACAATGAGCAGTTCTTC
TRBJ1-2 TRBV6-6 - - CASSRSPLIVRGNYGYTF TGTGCCAGCAGTCGATCGCCACTTATTGTGAGGGGGAACTATGGCTACACCTTC
TRBJ2-2 TRBV7-2 - - CASSRREPRTGELFF TGTGCCAGCAGCAGGAGGGAGCCCAGAACCGGGGAGCTGTTTTTT
TRBJ2-1 TRBV14 TRBD1 once CASSPRQGGVNEQFF TGTGCCAGCAGCCCTAGACAGGGCGGCGTCAATGAGCAGTTCTTC
TRBJ2-5 TRBV3-1/TRBV3-2 TRBD2 once CASSQVLSGGHYQETQYF TGTGCCAGCAGCCAAGTTCTTAGCGGGGGCCATTACCAAGAGACCCAGTACTTC
TRBJ1-6 TRBV10-3 TRBD1 - CAISLGTANSPLHF TGTGCCATCAGCCTAGGGACAGCTAATTCACCCCTCCACTTT
TRBJ1-2 TRBV29-1 TRBD1 - CSVAGGESYGYTF TGCAGCGTTGCAGGGGGAGAAAGCTATGGCTACACCTTC
TRBJ2-5 TRBV7-7 - - CASSLEALAETQYF TGTGCTAGCAGCTTAGAGGCACTAGCAGAGACCCAGTACTTC
TRBJ2-1 TRBV18 TRBD2 - CASSPGLDVSYNEQFF TGTGCCAGCTCACCGGGACTAGATGTGTCCTACAATGAGCAGTTCTTC
TRBJ1-2 TRBV19 - many CASTTRHLNYGYTF TGTGCCAGTACCACCCGACATTTAAACTATGGCTACACCTTC
TRBJ2-1 TRBV7-2 TRBD2 few CASSSIAGSSYNEQFF TGTGCCAGCAGCTCCATAGCGGGGAGCTCCTACAATGAGCAGTTCTTC
TRBJ2-3 TRBV27 TRBD1 - CASSLKADRFTDTQYF TGTGCCAGCAGTTTGAAGGCGGACAGGTTCACAGATACGCAGTATTTT
TRBJ1-2 TRBV19 TRBD1 - CASSYQGTVNYGYTF TGTGCCAGTAGTTATCAGGGGACAGTTAACTATGGCTACACCTTC